This T cell receptor (beta chain) was identified in a study of blood T cell repertoires in COVID-19. Study information: The analysed material was cDNA or gDNA that came from T cells, B-cell-depleted T cells, or PBMCs.

Under the authors' procedure: Nucleated cell number was recorded as an estimate derived from reference gene primer amplification. Measured with immunoSEQ multiplex PCR; TCRdb has only the in-frame clones, and not every one. That table gives V, J and clone size, and the DNA gave D and trimming. Here the sample spans 300,000 or so clones, 90% being singletons. Recruitment covered 25 or so US areas and drew participants whose ages spanned about 18 to 90 years. V was trimmed by 4 bases and J by 6 bases, leaving 10 bases between them. The CDR3 totals 12 residues. Germline-derived CDR1 and CDR2 are SGHDN and FVKESK.

This rearrangement joins TRBV14 to TRBJ2-7, with D perhaps matching TRBD1 (6 bases). The sample taken for sequencing was PBMCs or T cells enriched from blood (not recorded which). The sequence came from a woman under 40 who had recovered from COVID-19. CDR3 DNA sequence: TGTGCCAGCAGCCCAGCAGGGGCCGAGCAGTACTTC. Amino acid sequence: CASSPAGAEQYF.